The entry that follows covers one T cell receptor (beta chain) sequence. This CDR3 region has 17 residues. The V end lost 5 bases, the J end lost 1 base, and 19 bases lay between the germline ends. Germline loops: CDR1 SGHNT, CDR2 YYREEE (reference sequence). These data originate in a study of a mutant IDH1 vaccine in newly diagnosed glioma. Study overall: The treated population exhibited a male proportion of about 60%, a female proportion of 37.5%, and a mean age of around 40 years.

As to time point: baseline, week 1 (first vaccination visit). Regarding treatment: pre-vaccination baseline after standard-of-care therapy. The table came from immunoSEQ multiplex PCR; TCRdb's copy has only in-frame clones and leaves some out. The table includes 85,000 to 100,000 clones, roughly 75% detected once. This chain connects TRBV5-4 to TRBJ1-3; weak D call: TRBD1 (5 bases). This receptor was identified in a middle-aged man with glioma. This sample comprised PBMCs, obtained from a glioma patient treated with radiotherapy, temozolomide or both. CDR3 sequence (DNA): TGTGCCAGCAGTCCCACGCCAGGGACCTCATCTGGAAACACCATATATTTT. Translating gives CASSPTPGTSSGNTIYF.